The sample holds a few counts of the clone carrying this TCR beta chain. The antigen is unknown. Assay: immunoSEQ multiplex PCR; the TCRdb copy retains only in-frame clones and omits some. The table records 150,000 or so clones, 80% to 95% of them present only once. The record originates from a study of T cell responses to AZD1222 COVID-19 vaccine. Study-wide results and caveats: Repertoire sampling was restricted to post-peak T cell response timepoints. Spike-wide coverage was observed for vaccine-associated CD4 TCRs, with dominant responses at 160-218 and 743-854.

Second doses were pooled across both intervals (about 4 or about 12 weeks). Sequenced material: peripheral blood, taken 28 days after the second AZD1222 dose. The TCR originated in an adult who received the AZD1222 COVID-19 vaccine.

The DNA for the CDR3 is TGTGCCAGCAGCGCAGCGGGACTAGCGGTCCCCTACGAGCAGTACTTC. Its protein product is CASSAAGLAVPYEQYF. The V and J genes are TRBV2 and TRBJ2-7; 11 nucleotides agree with TRBD2. Trimming took 6 bases from V and 2 from J; bases not matched to a gene: 9. This CDR3 has 16 amino acids. CDR1 SNHLY and CDR2 FYNNEI come from the germline V gene.